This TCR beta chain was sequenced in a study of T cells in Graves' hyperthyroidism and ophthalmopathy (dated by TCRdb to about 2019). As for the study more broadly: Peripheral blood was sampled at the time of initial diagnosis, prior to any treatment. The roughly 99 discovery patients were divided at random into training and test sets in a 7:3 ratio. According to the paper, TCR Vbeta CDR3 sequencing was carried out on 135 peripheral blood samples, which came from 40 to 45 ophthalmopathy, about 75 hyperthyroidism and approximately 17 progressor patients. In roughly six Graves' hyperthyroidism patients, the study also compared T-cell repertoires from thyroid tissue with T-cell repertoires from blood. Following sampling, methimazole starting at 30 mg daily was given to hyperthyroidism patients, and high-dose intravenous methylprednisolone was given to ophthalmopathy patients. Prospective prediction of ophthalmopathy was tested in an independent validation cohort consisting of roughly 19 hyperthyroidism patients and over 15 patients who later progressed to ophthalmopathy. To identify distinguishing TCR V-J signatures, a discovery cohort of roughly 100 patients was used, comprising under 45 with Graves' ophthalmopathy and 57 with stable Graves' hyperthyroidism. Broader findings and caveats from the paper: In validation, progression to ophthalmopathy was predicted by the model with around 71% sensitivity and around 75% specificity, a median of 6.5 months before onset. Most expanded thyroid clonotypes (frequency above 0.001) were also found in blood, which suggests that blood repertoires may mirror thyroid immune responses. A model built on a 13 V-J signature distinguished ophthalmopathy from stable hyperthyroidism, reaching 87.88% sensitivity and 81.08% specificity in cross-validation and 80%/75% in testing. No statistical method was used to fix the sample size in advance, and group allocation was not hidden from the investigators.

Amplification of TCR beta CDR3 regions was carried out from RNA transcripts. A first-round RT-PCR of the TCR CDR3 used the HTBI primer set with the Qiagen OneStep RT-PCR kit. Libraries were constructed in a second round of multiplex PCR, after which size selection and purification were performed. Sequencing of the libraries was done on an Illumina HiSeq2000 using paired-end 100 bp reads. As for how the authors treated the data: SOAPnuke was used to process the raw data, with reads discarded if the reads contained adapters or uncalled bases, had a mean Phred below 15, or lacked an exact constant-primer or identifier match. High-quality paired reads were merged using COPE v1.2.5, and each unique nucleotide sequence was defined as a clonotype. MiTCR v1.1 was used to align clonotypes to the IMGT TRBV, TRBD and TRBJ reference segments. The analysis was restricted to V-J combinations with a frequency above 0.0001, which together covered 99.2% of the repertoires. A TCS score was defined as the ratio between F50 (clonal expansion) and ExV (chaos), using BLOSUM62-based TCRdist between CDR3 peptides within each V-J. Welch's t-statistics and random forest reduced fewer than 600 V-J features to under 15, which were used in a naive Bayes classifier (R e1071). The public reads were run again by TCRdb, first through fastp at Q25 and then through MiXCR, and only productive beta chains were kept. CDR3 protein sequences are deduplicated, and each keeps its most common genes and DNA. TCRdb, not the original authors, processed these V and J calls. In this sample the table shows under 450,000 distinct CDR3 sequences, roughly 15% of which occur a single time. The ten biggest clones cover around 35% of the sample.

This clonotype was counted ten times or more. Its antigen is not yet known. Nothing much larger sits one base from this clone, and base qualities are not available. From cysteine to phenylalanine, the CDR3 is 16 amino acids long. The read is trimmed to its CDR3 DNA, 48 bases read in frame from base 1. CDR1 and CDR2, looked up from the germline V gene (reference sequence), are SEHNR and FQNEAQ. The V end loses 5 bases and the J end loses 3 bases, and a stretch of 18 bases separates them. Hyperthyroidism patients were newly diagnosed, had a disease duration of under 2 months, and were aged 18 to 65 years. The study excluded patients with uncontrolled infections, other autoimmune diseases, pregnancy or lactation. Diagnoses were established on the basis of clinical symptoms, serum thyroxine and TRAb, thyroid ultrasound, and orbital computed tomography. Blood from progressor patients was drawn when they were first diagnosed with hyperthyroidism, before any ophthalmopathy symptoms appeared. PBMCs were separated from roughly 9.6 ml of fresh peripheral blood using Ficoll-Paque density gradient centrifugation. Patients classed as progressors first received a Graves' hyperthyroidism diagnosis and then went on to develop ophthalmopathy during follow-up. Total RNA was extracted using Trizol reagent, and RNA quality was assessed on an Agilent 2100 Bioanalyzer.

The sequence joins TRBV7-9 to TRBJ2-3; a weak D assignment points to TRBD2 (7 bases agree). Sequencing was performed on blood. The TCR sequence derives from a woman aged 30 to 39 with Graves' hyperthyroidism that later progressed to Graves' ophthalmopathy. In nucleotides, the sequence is TGTGCCAGCAGCCCCAGAGCGGGACACGGGACAGATACGCAGTATTTT. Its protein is CASSPRAGHGTDTQYF.